The clone carrying this TCR beta chain was recorded at least ten times. Its target is not known. Amplified TCR beta CDR3 regions were obtained using RNA transcripts as template. HTBI primers were used in a first-round RT-PCR, which preceded a second-round multiplex PCR. TCRdb recomputed calls from the multiplex PCR reads with MiXCR, one row per CDR3 protein. The table includes 350,000 to 450,000 distinct CDR3 sequences, approximately 20% detected once. Where ophthalmopathy was present, donors had moderate-to-severe activity, CAS ≥3, NOSPECS ≥4 and duration under 3 months. In this cohort, patients with other autoimmune diseases, uncontrolled infections, pregnancy or lactation were excluded. Roughly 10 ml of fresh blood yielded the PBMCs by density gradient. The CDR3 runs to 15 residues. V gave up 2 bases and J gave up 9 bases; unmatched junction bases: 11. This sample stems from a study of Graves' ophthalmopathy and Graves' hyperthyroidism.

Broader study findings: Researchers report that a 13-signature model separated ophthalmopathy from stable hyperthyroidism, posting around 86% sensitivity and approximately 81% specificity.

The origin of this receptor is a young woman with Graves' ophthalmopathy. The V and J genes are TRBV12-3 or TRBV12-4 and TRBJ2-5, with TRBD2 matching over 8 bases. Sequencing was performed on peripheral blood. The chain's CDR3 is CASSLSGGGTLSQYF. CDR3 DNA: TGTGCCAGCAGTTTATCCGGCGGGGGGACATTGTCCCAGTACTTC.